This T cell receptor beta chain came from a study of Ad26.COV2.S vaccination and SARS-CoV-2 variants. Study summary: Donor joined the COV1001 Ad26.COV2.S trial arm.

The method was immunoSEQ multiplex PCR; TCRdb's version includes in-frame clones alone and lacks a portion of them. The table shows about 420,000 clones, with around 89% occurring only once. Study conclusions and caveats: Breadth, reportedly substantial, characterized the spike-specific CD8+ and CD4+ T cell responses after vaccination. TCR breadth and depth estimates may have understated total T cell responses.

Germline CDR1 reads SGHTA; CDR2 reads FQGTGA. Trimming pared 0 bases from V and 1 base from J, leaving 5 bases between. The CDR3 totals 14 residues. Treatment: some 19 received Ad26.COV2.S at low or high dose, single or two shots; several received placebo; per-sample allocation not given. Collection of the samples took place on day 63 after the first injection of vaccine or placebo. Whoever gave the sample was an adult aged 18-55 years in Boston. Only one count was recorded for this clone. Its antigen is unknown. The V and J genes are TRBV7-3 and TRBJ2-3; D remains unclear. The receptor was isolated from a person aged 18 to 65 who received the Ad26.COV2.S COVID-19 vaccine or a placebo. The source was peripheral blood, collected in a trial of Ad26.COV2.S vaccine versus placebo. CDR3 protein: CASSLTLGTDTQYF. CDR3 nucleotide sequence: TGTGCCAGCAGCTTAACCCTCGGCACAGATACGCAGTATTTT.